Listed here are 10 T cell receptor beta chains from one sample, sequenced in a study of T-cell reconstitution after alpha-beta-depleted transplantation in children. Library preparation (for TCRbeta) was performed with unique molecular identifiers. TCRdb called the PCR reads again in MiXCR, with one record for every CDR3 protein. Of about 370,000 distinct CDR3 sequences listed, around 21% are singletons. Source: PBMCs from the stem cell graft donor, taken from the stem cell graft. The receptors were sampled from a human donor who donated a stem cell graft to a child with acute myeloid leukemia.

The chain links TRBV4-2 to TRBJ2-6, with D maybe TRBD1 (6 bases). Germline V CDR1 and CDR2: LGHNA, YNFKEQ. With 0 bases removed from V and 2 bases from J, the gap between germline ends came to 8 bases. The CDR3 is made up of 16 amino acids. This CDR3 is CASSQDRDTGANVLTF. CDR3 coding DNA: TGTGCCAGCAGCCAAGATCGGGACACTGGGGCCAACGTCCTGACTTTC.

The CDR3 nucleotides read TGCAGTGCTAACCAGGCAAATCAGCCCCAGCATTTT. It is translated as CSANQANQPQHF. The V and J genes are TRBV20-1 and TRBJ1-5; D gene unclear. Germline assignment: CDR1 DFQATT and CDR2 SNEGSKA (reference sequence). There are 12 residues in the CDR3. V was shortened by 4 bases and J by 4 bases, with 8 bases between the two germline ends.

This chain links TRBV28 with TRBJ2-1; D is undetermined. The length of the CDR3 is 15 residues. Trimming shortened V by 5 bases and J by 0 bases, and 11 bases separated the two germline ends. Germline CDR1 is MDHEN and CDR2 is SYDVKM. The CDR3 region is CASSPAARSYNEQFF. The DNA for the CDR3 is TGTGCCAGCAGTCCCGCGGCCCGCTCCTACAATGAGCAGTTCTTC.

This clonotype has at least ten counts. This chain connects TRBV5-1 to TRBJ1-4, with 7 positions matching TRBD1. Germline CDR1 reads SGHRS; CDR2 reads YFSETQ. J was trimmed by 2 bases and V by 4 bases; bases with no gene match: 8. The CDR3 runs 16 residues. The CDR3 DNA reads TGCGCCAGCAGCCGACAGGGAGTAACGACTAATGAAAAACTGTTTTTT. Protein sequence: CASSRQGVTTNEKLFF.

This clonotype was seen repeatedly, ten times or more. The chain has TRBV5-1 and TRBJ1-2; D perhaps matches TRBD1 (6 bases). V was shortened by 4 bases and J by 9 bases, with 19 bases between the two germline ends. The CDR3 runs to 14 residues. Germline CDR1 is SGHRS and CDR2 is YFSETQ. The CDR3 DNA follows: TGCGCCAGCAGCAAAGGGGGAGTCGGAGTGAGCTACACCTTC. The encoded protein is CASSKGGVGVSYTF.

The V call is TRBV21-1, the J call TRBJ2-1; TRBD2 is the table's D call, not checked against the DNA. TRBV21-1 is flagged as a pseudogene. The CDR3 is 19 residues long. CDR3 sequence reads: CASSTMGTSGPPASNEQFF. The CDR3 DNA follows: TGTGCCAGCAGCACCATGGGGACTAGCGGTCCCCCTGCGTCGAATGAGCAGTTCTTC.

Here the CDR3 reads CASGRETSGPYEQYF. The CDR3 region has the DNA TGTGCCAGCGGGCGGGAGACTAGCGGGCCCTACGAGCAGTACTTC. V and J are TRBV6-5 and TRBJ2-7, with 10 bases identical to TRBD2. Germline assignment: CDR1 MNHEY and CDR2 SVGAGI. With V trimmed by 8 bases and J by 2 bases, 9 bases remained unmatched. The CDR3 extends over 15 amino acids.

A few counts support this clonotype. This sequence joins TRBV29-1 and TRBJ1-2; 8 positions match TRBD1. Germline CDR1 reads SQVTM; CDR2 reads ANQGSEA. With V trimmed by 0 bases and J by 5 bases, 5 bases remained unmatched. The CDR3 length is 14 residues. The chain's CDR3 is CSVEDVDRVYGYTF. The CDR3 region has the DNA TGCAGCGTTGAAGATGTGGACAGGGTATATGGCTACACCTTC. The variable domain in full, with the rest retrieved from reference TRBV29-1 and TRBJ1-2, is SAVISQKPSRDICQRGTSLTIQCQVDSQVTMMFWYRQQPGQSLTLIATANQGSEATYESGFVIDKFPISRPNLTFSTLTVSNMSPEDSSIYLCSVEDVDRVYGYTFGSGTRLTVV.

Here the CDR3 reads CASSLSGRSYEQYF. The DNA of the CDR3 is TGTGCCAGCAGTTTATCAGGGAGGTCCTACGAGCAGTACTTC. The chain links TRBV27 to TRBJ2-7; tentatively, D is TRBD2 (6 bases). CDR1 MNHEY and CDR2 SMNVEV come from the germline V gene (reference sequence). The length of the CDR3 is 14 residues. The V end was cut by 0 bases, the J end by 1 base, with 7 bases between.

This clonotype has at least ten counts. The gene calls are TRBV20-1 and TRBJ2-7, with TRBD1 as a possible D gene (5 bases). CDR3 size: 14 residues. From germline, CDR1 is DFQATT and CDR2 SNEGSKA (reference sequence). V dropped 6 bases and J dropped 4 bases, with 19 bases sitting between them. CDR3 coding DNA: TGCAGTGCCTATAGCTTGGCAGGGTCTTACGAGCAGTACTTC. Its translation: CSAYSLAGSYEQYF.